The 30 T cell receptor beta chains in this list originate from one sample, sequenced in a study of cytomegalovirus exposure and HLA in healthy donors. The table came from immunoSEQ multiplex PCR; TCRdb's copy has only in-frame clones and leaves some out. Among about 78,000 clones listed, approximately 95% were seen once. Sequencing input: PBMCs. These receptors all come from a man younger than 35 in good health and CMV-seropositive.

In nucleotides, the CDR3 is TGTGCCAGCAGTGGTTCCGGGACAGGGACCACCGGGGAGCTGTTTTTT. This translates into CASSGSGTGTTGELFF. This chain joins TRBV28 and TRBJ2-2; 9 nucleotides align to TRBD1. V shed 5 bases, J shed 4 bases, and the junction held 8 bases outside the gene matches. Germline assignment: CDR1 MDHEN and CDR2 SYDVKM. The CDR3 spans 16 residues.

The chain joins TRBV28 to TRBJ2-5; a possible D gene is TRBD2 (5 bases). The germline gives CDR1 MDHEN, CDR2 SYDVKM. This CDR3 has 14 residues. V shed 7 bases and J shed 4 bases, with 16 bases lying between them. The DNA of the CDR3 is TGTGCCAGCAATTTCGCGGGTAGTGGAGAGACCCAGTACTTC. This encodes CASNFAGSGETQYF. Together with reference TRBV28 and TRBJ2-5, the CDR3 gives the full variable domain: DVKVTQSSRYLVKRTGEKVFLECVQDMDHENMFWYRQDPGLGLRLIYFSYDVKMKEKGDIPEGYSVSREKKERFSLILESASTNQTSMYLCASNFAGSGETQYFGPGTRLLVL.

The CDR3 region is CASSPPVTAQETQYF. In DNA, the CDR3 is TGTGCCAGCTCACCACCGGTCACAGCCCAAGAGACCCAGTACTTC. This chain links TRBV18 with TRBJ2-5; D remains unclear. This CDR3 spans 15 amino acids. The germline V gene encodes CDR1 KGHSH and CDR2 LQKENI. V dropped 0 bases and J dropped 1 base, with 9 bases sitting between them.

J is TRBJ1-1 and V is TRBV4-1; D possibly corresponds to TRBD1 (5 bases). Per germline, CDR1 MGHRA and CDR2 YSYEKL. The CDR3 totals 13 residues. Trimming removed 4 bases from V and 5 bases from J, with 11 bases in between. The CDR3 DNA sequence: TGCGCCAGCAGCCCTCTCGGGGGGACTGAAGCTTTCTTT. Translating it yields CASSPLGGTEAFF.

The CDR3 region is CASSFGQEVSYGYTF. In DNA form, the CDR3 reads TGTGCCAGCAGTTTCGGTCAGGAGGTTAGCTATGGCTACACCTTC. The chain has TRBV27 and TRBJ1-2, with no clear D. The length of the CDR3 is 15 residues. CDR1 and CDR2 from the germline V gene are MNHEY and SMNVEV (reference sequence). Trimming removed 3 bases from V and 4 bases from J, with 15 bases in between.

The CDR3 here is CASSGAGGETQYF. CDR3 in DNA: TGTGCCAGCAGTGGGGCGGGAGGGGAGACCCAGTACTTC. The chain couples TRBV2 to TRBJ2-5; 9 nucleotides agree with TRBD2. CDR1 and CDR2 (germline): SNHLY, FYNNEI. The CDR3 covers 13 residues. V shed 4 bases, J shed 5 bases, and the junction held 2 bases outside the gene matches.

V gene TRBV5-1 combines with J gene TRBJ1-1; D might be TRBD1 (6 bases). Germline-derived CDR1 and CDR2 are SGHRS and YFSETQ. V lost 0 bases to trimming and J lost 1 base, with 7 bases between them. The CDR3 loop spans 14 amino acids. The CDR3: CASSLVDRNTEAFF. CDR3 bases: TGCGCCAGCAGCTTGGTGGACAGGAACACTGAAGCTTTCTTT.

In DNA form, the CDR3 reads TGTGCCTGCGCCCGGGTTAATGAAAAACTGTTTTTT. Its translation is CACARVNEKLFF. V and J are TRBV30 and TRBJ1-4; D gene uncertain. This CDR3 spans 12 amino acids. Germline-derived CDR1 and CDR2 are GTSNPN and SVGIG (reference sequence). The V end lost 6 bases, the J end lost 4 bases, and 9 bases lay between the germline ends.

J is TRBJ2-1 and V is TRBV11-3, with D possibly being TRBD2 (5 bases). The CDR3 consists of 15 residues. The germline CDR1 and CDR2 sequences are SGHNT and YENEEA. The ends were cut back, 0 bases at V and 0 bases at J, with 6 bases in the middle. The CDR3 protein is CASSLEGSSYNEQFF. DNA of the CDR3: TGTGCCAGCAGCTTAGAAGGGAGCTCCTACAATGAGCAGTTCTTC.

V and J are TRBV27 and TRBJ2-1, with 8 bases fitting TRBD2. CDR1 is MNHEY, CDR2 SMNVEV, per germline (reference sequence). The CDR3 loop spans 16 amino acids. The V gene end was trimmed by 2 bases and the J gene end by 2 bases; junction bases not matched to a gene: 5. DNA of the CDR3: TGTGCCAGCAGTTTACTGGCGGGAGGAACCTACAATGAGCAGTTCTTC. It yields the protein CASSLLAGGTYNEQFF.

The chain uses TRBV5-4 and TRBJ2-1; no clear D. V was cut by 2 bases and J by 7 bases, with 7 bases left in between. Per the germline V gene, CDR1 is SGHNT and CDR2 is YYREEE (reference sequence). The CDR3 totals 12 residues. The CDR3 region has the DNA TGTGCCAGCAGCTTAAGACTGAATGAGCAGTTCTTC. This sequence encodes CASSLRLNEQFF.

J is TRBJ2-5 and V is TRBV7-3; TRBD2 matches at 7 bases. The trim removed 5 bases at V and 4 bases at J, leaving 7 bases unmatched. Germline V gene lookup returns CDR1 SGHTA and CDR2 FQGTGA. The CDR3 length is 14 residues. CDR3: CASSPSGGSETQYF. Here the CDR3 DNA reads TGTGCCAGCAGCCCCTCGGGGGGATCAGAGACCCAGTACTTC.

The CDR3 loop is CASSSRDRGSYEQYF. CDR3 nucleotide sequence: TGTGCCAGCAGTTCCCGGGACAGAGGCTCCTACGAGCAGTACTTC. The rearrangement joins TRBV6-6 to TRBJ2-7; 7 nucleotides align to TRBD1. From germline, CDR1 is MNHNY and CDR2 SVGAGI (reference sequence). The CDR3 runs 15 residues. V was pared by 4 bases and J by 0 bases, with 6 bases of the junction left unmatched.

This chain connects TRBV2 to TRBJ1-3; D may be TRBD1 (5 bases). Trimming left V 7 bases short and J 6 bases short, with 19 bases between. CDR3 length equals 15 residues. From germline, CDR1 is SNHLY and CDR2 FYNNEI. CDR3 sequence (DNA): TGTGCCAGCACGAGCCAGGGCATCGACGTAAACACCATATATTTT. Translating it yields CASTSQGIDVNTIYF.

This clone was seen only once. The chain links TRBV7-2 to TRBJ2-7; 7 nucleotides line up with TRBD1. CDR3 length equals 14 residues. V lost 2 bases to trimming and J lost 2 bases; unmatched junction nucleotides: 3. Germline V gives CDR1 SGHTA, CDR2 FQGNSA. As DNA, the CDR3 is TGTGCCAGCAGCTTACAGGGGGACCCCTACGAGCAGTACTTC. This gives the protein CASSLQGDPYEQYF.

This rearrangement joins TRBV10-3 to TRBJ2-6, with 9 bases fitting TRBD2. Unmatched junction bases numbered 4, after V lost 1 base and J lost 3 bases. Germline V gene data show CDR1 as ENHRY and CDR2 as SYGVKD. There are 17 residues in the CDR3. This chain's CDR3 is CAISEFSGSSGANVLTF. The CDR3 DNA follows: TGTGCCATCAGTGAGTTTAGCGGGAGTAGTGGGGCCAACGTCCTGACTTTC.

This chain links TRBV30 with TRBJ1-2, with 9 nucleotides matching TRBD1. Germline values: CDR1 GTSNPN, CDR2 SVGIG (reference sequence). CDR3 length: 16 residues. Unmatched junction bases numbered 8, after V lost 3 bases and J lost 0 bases. This CDR3 reads CAWRKTGGLANYGYTF. In DNA form, the CDR3 reads TGTGCCTGGAGAAAAACAGGGGGCTTGGCTAACTATGGCTACACCTTC.

This clone has only one observation. The chain combines TRBV5-1 with TRBJ1-4; D not certain. Germline lookup yields CDR1 SGHRS and CDR2 YFSETQ. This CDR3 region has 15 residues. The germline V and J ends were trimmed by 4 bases and 6 bases, with 16 bases remaining between them. The CDR3 spells CASSPSQVPDEKLFF. In DNA form, the CDR3 reads TGCGCCAGCAGCCCGAGCCAGGTTCCAGATGAAAAACTGTTTTTT. The complete variable domain, with remaining parts taken from reference TRBV5-1 and TRBJ1-4, reads KAGVTQTPRYLIKTRGQQVTLSCSPISGHRSVSWYQQTPGQGLQFLFEYFSETQRNKGNFPGRFSGRQFSNSRSEMNVSTLELGDSALYLCASSPSQVPDEKLFFGSGTQLSVL.

The chain employs TRBV23-1 and TRBJ2-4, with 12 nucleotides matching TRBD2. TRBV23-1 carries the ORF label, with uncertain function. J was trimmed by 2 bases and V by 8 bases; bases with no gene match: 22. The CDR3 spans 21 residues. The CDR3, as DNA: TGCGCCAGCCTAAATCTAGCGGGAGGGCCGAAATCTTCGGTTCCCAAAAACATTCAGTACTTC. Translating it yields CASLNLAGGPKSSVPKNIQYF.

This rearrangement joins TRBV9 to TRBJ2-2; D ambiguous. V was trimmed by 0 bases and J by 4 bases, leaving 10 bases between them. This CDR3 contains 15 residues. The germline V gene has CDR1 SGDLS and CDR2 YYNGEE. CDR3 in amino acids: CASSVAYSLTGELFF. The CDR3, as DNA: TGTGCCAGCAGCGTAGCGTACAGCCTCACCGGGGAGCTGTTTTTT. The complete variable domain, with remaining parts taken from reference TRBV9 and TRBJ2-2, reads DSGVTQTPKHLITATGQRVTLRCSPRSGDLSVYWYQQSLDQGLQFLIQYYNGEERAKGNILERFSAQQFPDLHSELNLSSLELGDSALYFCASSVAYSLTGELFFGEGSRLTVL.

The chain couples TRBV18 to TRBJ1-2, with D tentatively TRBD1 (6 bases). CDR3 length: 16 amino acids. V shed 0 bases and J shed 3 bases, with 14 bases lying between them. Germline lookup yields CDR1 KGHSH and CDR2 LQKENI. The CDR3 reads CASSPPRGAHDYGYTF. The CDR3 DNA is TGTGCCAGCTCACCACCGCGGGGGGCTCATGACTATGGCTACACCTTC.

This chain joins TRBV5-1 and TRBJ2-5, with 8 bases fitting TRBD2. V lost 1 base and J lost 2; bases outside the gene matches: 4. The V gene's germline CDR1 is SGHRS and CDR2 YFSETQ. The length of the CDR3 is 15 residues. In DNA form, the CDR3 reads TGCGCCAGCAGCTTGCTAGCGGGTACTCAAGAGACCCAGTACTTC. Translation: CASSLLAGTQETQYF.

V usage is TRBV5-6 and J usage is TRBJ2-5, with a tentative D call TRBD2 (5 bases). This CDR3 region has 16 residues. The V gene lost 0 bases and the J gene lost 0 bases, with 12 bases spanning the gap. The germline CDR1 and CDR2 sequences are SGHDT and YYEEEE. The CDR3 spells CASSLGRTGNQETQYF. CDR3 bases: TGTGCCAGCAGCTTGGGTCGGACTGGGAACCAAGAGACCCAGTACTTC.

The gene calls are TRBV7-2 and TRBJ2-2; 7 bases line up with TRBD2. Germline CDR1 reads SGHTA; CDR2 reads FQGNSA. CDR3 length equals 14 residues. With 4 bases clipped from V and 7 bases from J, the junction kept 6 bases outside the gene matches. The CDR3 nucleotides are TGTGCCAGCAGCTATACTAGCGAGGTCGGGGAGCTGTTTTTT. This sequence encodes CASSYTSEVGELFF.

The V call is TRBV25-1, the J call TRBJ1-1, with 8 bases that match TRBD1. V was pared by 7 bases and J by 5 bases, with 6 bases of the junction left unmatched. Germline lookup yields CDR1 MGHDK and CDR2 SYGVNS. The CDR3 is 13 residues long. The DNA of the CDR3 is TGTGCCAGCAACGTCAGGGGGCAGACTGAAGCTTTCTTT. This encodes CASNVRGQTEAFF.

This chain joins TRBV6-5 and TRBJ1-4; D unclear. Trimming left V 7 bases short and J 5 bases short, with 17 bases between. This CDR3 is 15 amino acids long. Germline CDR1 and CDR2: MNHEY and SVGAGI. CDR3 in DNA: TGTGCCAGCACTCTAAGTGGCAGGTCCAATGAAAAACTGTTTTTT. It codes for CASTLSGRSNEKLFF.

The V gene is TRBV29-1, the J gene TRBJ2-7, with 9 bases that match TRBD2. Germline-derived CDR1 and CDR2 are SQVTM and ANQGSEA. This CDR3 spans 14 amino acids. V shed 6 bases, J shed 0 bases, and the junction held 6 bases outside the gene matches. The CDR3 bases are TGCAGCGTGGAAAGCGGGAGGAGCTCCTACGAGCAGTACTTC. Amino acid sequence: CSVESGRSSYEQYF.

The CDR3 loop reads CASSYGQTYEQYF. The CDR3 coding sequence is TGCGCCAGCAGCTACGGACAGACCTACGAGCAGTACTTC. The chain couples TRBV5-1 to TRBJ2-7, with D maybe TRBD1 (6 bases). CDR1 and CDR2 (germline): SGHRS, YFSETQ. Trimming pared 3 bases from V and 2 bases from J, leaving 9 bases between. This CDR3 region has 13 residues.

CDR3 sequence: CAAGPEQQNEKLFF. CDR3 bases: TGTGCCGCAGGGCCAGAACAACAGAATGAAAAACTGTTTTTT. The chain carries TRBV2 and TRBJ1-4, with a possible D match to TRBD1 (5 bases). The CDR3 is 14 amino acids. Germline lookup yields CDR1 SNHLY and CDR2 FYNNEI. V was clipped by 11 bases and J by 5 bases, with 18 bases between them.

The chain recombines TRBV5-1 with TRBJ2-3, with D possibly being TRBD2 (5 bases). This CDR3 has 15 amino acids. Germline CDR1 and CDR2: SGHRS and YFSETQ. V shed 4 bases and J shed 2 bases, with 14 bases lying between them. CDR3 coding DNA: TGCGCCAGCAGCCTACCCGCGGGCTCCACAGATACGCAGTATTTT. This gives the protein CASSLPAGSTDTQYF.